This TCR beta chain was documented in a study of T cells after yellow fever vaccination. In this sample, this clonotype turned up a few times. They built TCR cDNA with 5'RACE template switching, a step that put in a universal primer site and UMIs. TCRdb used MiXCR to reprocess the 5' RACE reads, holding one entry per CDR3 protein. The table has hundreds of thousands of distinct CDR3 sequences, around 16% seen once. Germline lookup yields CDR1 ENHRY and CDR2 SYGVKD. The CDR3 runs to 15 residues. The V gene end was trimmed by 7 bases and the J gene end by 4 bases; junction bases not matched to a gene: 6.

The receptor was derived from a man aged 18 to 35 who received the YFV17D yellow fever vaccine. V is TRBV10-3 and J is TRBJ2-1; 11 nucleotides match TRBD2. The sequences come from PBMCs, collected more than 4 days after the first yellow fever vaccination. CDR3: CAITQTSGNYNEQFF. CDR3 bases: TGTGCCATCACCCAGACTAGCGGGAATTACAATGAGCAGTTCTTC.